This TCR beta chain was captured in a study of blood T cell repertoires in COVID-19. Whole-study context: Acute-phase and convalescent COVID-19 samples originated in the United States, Italy and Spain.

In the original workflow: The authors estimated nucleated cell counts from reference gene primer amplification. TCRdb's copy holds only in-frame clones and misses some; the assay was immunoSEQ multiplex PCR. V and J calls plus clone size are reproduced from that table; the DNA served to infer D and trimming. The sample carries 55,000 to 80,000 clones, more than 80% recorded once. V was shortened by 0 bases and J by 10 bases, with 18 bases between the two germline ends. Germline V gives CDR1 MNHEY, CDR2 SVGAGI. The CDR3 is 15 residues long. Material: peripheral blood. The genes are TRBV6-5 and TRBJ1-1, with D possibly matching TRBD1 (5 bases). The clonotype was recovered from a man aged 45-65 years with acute or convalescent COVID-19. CDR3 loop: CASSYSAGPGFVAFF. The CDR3 nucleotides are TGTGCCAGCAGTTACTCGGCGGGGCCCGGATTCGTAGCTTTCTTT.